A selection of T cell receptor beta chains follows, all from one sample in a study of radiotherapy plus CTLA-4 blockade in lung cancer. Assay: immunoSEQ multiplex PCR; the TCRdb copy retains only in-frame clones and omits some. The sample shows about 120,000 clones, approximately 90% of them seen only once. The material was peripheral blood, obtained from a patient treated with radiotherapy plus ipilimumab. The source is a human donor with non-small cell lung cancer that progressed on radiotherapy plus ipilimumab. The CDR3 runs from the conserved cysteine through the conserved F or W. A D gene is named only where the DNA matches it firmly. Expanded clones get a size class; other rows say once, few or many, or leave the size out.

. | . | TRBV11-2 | CASSLQRSYYEQYF
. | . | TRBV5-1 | CASSLALKETQYF
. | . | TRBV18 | CASSPSALSYNEQFF
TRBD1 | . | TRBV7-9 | CASSMARDRVVNEQFF
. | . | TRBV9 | CASSVGGATQETQYF
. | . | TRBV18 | CASSPGMNQPQHF
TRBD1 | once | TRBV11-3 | CASSQPPGTGVYEQYF
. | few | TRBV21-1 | CASGDRRDEQYF
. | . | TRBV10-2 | CASSIPVGEQFF
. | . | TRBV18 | CASSDKETQYF
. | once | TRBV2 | CASRAAGGNTEAFF
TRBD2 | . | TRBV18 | CASSPPFTSGAYEQYF
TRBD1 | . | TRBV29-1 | CSVRQGNEKLFF
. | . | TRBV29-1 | CSVGSGNEKLFF
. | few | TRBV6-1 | CASSEAGTSRTYGYTF
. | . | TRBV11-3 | CASSFKGSYNEQFF
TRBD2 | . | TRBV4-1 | CASSPTTGRGSVYEQYF
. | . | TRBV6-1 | CASSVQGKEKLFF
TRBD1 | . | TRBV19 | CASSLTGTYEQYF
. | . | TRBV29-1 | CSARAPGNTIYF
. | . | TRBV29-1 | CSVQEGANYGYTF
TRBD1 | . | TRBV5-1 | CASSSSEAGGRGYTF
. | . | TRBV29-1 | CSVGLVLNTEAFF
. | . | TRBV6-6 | CASSYSIGGPYEQYF
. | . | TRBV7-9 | CASSLFLVGEQFF
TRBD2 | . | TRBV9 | CASSVDRLAGIDTQYF
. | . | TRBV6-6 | CATGGRGTDTQYF
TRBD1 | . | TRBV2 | CASLGGAGGRYEQYF
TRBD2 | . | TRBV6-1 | CASSEGRTSGTPKEFF
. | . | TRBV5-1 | CASSWVGGQGETQYF
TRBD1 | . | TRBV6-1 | CASSGTGGNYGYTF
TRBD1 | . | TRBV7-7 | CASSPGQGARTGELFF
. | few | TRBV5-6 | CASSFGTANEQYF
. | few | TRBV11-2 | CASSLEGYGYTF
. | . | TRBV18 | CASSQGTGTDTQYF
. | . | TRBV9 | CASSAIPGQGNEKLFF
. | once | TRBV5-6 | CASSRGTDTQYF
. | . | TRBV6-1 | CATTKGTGVNQPQHF
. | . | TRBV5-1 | CASSPKRVGPTDTQYF
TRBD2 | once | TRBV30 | CAWTLGGEGETQYF
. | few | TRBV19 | CASSIDHVGSYGYTF
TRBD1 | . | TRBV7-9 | CASSPPGTGSGEQYF
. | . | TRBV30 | CAWGNSGNTIYF
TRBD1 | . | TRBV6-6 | CASSPRDRADYEQYF
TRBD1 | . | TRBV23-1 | CASRGDRGLTYGYTF
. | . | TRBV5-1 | CASSLLGGNTEAFF
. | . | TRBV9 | CASSVGRGNEQFF
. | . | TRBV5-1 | CASSLEGEYGYTF
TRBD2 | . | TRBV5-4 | CASSLRLAGTSTDTQYF
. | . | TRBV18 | CASSPDENYGYTF
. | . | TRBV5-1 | CASSFVGTGYGNTIYF
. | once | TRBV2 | CASSPGGGVSNQPQHF
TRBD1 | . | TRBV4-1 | CASSPAAGQGTQPQHF
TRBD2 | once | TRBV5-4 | CASSLAGLAGAQYF
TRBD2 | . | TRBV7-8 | CASSGGGAPNRPYEQYF
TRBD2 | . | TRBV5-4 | CASSLASGSTDEQFF
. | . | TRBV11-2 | CASSPGVSYGGNEQFF